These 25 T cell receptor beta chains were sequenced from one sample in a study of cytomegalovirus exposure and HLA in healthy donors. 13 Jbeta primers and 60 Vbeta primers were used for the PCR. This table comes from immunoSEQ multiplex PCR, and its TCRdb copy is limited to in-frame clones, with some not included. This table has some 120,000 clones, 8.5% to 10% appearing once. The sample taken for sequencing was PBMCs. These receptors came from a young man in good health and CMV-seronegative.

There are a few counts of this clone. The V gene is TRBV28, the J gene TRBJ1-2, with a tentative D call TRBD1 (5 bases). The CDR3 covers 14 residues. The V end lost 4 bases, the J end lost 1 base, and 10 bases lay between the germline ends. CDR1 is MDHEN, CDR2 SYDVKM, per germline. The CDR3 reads CASSSTEINYGYTF. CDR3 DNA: TGTGCCAGCAGTTCGACAGAGATTAACTATGGCTACACCTTC.

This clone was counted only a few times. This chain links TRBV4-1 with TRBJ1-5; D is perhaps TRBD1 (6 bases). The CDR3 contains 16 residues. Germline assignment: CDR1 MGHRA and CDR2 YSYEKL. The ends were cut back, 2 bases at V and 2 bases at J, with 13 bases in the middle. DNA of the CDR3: TGCGCCAGCAGCCAATCTCACAGGGTAGGCAATCAGCCCCAGCATTTT. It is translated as CASSQSHRVGNQPQHF.

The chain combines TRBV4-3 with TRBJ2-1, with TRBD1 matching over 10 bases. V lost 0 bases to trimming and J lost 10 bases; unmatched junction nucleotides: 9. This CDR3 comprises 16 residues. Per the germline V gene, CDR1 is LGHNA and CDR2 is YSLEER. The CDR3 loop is CASSQERTGGLGEQFF. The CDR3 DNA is TGCGCCAGCAGCCAAGAACGGACAGGGGGTCTAGGGGAGCAGTTCTTC.

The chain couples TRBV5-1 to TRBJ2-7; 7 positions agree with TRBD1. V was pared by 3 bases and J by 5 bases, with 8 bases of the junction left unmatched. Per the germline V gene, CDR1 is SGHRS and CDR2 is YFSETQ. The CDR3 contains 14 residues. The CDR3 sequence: CASSWQTGLDEQYF. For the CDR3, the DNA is TGCGCCAGCAGCTGGCAGACAGGGCTCGACGAGCAGTACTTC.

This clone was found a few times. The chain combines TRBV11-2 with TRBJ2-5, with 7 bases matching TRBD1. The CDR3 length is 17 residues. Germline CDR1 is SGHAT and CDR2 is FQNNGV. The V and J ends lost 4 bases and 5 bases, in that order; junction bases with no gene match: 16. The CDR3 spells CASSSQGLAAPGETQYF. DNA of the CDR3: TGTGCCAGCAGCTCACAGGGGTTAGCCGCCCCAGGGGAGACCCAGTACTTC. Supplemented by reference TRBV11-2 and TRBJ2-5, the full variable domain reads EAGVAQSPRYKIIEKRQSVAFWCNPISGHATLYWYQQILGQGPKLLIQFQNNGVVDDSQLPKDRFSAERLKGVDSTLKIQPAKLEDSAVYLCASSSQGLAAPGETQYFGPGTRLLVL.

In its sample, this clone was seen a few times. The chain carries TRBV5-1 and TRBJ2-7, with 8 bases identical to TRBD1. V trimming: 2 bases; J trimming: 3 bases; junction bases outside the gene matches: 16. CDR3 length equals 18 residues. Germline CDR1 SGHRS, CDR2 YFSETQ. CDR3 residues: CASSFSSLGTGRYYEQYF. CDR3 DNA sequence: TGCGCCAGCAGCTTTTCTAGCCTGGGGACAGGACGATACTACGAGCAGTACTTC.

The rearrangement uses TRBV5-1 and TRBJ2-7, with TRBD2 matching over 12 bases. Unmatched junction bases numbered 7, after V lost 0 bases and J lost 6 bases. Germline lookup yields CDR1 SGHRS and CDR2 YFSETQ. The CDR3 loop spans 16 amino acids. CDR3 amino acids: CASSLEAGLAGFEQYF. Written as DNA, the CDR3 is TGCGCCAGCAGCTTGGAGGCAGGACTAGCGGGGTTCGAGCAGTACTTC. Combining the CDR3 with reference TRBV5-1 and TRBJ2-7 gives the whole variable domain KAGVTQTPRYLIKTRGQQVTLSCSPISGHRSVSWYQQTPGQGLQFLFEYFSETQRNKGNFPGRFSGRQFSNSRSEMNVSTLELGDSALYLCASSLEAGLAGFEQYFGPGTRLTVT.

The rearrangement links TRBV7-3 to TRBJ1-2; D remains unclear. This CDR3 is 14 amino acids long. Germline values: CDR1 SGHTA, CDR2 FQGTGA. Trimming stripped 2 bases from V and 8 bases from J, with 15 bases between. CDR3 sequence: CASSLLSAVGGYTF. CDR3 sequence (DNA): TGTGCCAGCAGCTTATTGAGCGCTGTAGGAGGCTACACCTTC. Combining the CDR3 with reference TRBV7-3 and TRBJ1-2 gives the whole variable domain GAGVSQTPSNKVTEKGKYVELRCDPISGHTALYWYRQSLGQGPEFLIYFQGTGAADDSGLPNDRFFAVRPEGSVSTLKIQRTERGDSAVYLCASSLLSAVGGYTFGSGTRLTVV.

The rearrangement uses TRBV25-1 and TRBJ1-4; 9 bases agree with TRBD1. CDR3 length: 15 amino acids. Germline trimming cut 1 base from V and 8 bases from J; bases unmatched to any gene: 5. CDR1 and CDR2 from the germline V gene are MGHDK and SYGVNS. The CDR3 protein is CASSELGQGGEKLFF. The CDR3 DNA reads TGTGCCAGCAGTGAATTGGGACAGGGTGGGGAAAAACTGTTTTTT.

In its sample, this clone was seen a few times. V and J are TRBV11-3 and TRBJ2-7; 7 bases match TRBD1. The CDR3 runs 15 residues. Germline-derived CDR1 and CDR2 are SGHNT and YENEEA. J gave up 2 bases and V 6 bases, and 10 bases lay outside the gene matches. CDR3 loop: CASSHTGQTTYEQYF. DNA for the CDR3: TGTGCCAGCAGTCATACGGGACAGACAACCTACGAGCAGTACTTC. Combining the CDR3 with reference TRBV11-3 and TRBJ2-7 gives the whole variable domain EAGVVQSPRYKIIEKKQPVAFWCNPISGHNTLYWYLQNLGQGPELLIRYENEEAVDDSQLPKDRFSAERLKGVDSTLKIQPAELGDSAVYLCASSHTGQTTYEQYFGPGTRLTVT.

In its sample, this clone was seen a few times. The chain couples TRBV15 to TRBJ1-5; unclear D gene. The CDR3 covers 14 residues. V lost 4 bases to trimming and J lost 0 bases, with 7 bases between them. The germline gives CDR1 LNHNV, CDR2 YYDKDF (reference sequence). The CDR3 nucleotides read TGTGCCACCAGCACCCCGTATAGCAATCAGCCCCAGCATTTT. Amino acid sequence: CATSTPYSNQPQHF.

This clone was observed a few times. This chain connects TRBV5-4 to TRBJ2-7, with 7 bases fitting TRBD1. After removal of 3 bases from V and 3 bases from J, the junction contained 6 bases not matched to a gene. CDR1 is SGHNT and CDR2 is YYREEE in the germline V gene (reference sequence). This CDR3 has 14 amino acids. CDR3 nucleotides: TGTGCCAGCAGCTCATCGGGACAGAACTACGAGCAGTACTTC. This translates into CASSSSGQNYEQYF.

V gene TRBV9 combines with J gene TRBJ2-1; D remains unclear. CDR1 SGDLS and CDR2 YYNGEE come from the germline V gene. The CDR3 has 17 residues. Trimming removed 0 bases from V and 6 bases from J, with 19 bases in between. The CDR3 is CASSVGPTGASSNEQFF. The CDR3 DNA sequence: TGTGCCAGCAGCGTAGGACCGACGGGTGCCTCGAGCAATGAGCAGTTCTTC.

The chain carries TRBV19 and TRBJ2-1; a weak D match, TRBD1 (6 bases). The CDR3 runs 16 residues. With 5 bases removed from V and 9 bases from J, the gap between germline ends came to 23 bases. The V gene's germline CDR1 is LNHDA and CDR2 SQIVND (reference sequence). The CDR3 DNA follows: TGTGCCAGTAGTGCTCCTCCGGGACACAGGCCCGGTGAGCAGTTCTTC. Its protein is CASSAPPGHRPGEQFF. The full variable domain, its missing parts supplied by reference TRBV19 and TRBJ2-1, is DGGITQSPKYLFRKEGQNVTLSCEQNLNHDAMYWYRQDPGQGLRLIYYSQIVNDFQKGDIAEGYSVSREKKESFPLTVTSAQKNPTAFYLCASSAPPGHRPGEQFFGPGTRLTVL.

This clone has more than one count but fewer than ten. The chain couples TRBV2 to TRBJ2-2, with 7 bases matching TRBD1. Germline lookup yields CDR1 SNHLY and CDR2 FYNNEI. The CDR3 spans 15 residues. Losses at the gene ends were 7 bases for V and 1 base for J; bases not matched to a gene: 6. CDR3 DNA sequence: TGTGCCAGCAACCGGGGACAGCGGAACACCGGGGAGCTGTTTTTT. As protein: CASNRGQRNTGELFF.

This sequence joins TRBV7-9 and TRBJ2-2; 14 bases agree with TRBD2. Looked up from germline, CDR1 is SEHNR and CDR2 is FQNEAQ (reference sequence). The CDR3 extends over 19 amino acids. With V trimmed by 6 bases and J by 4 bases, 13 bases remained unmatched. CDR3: CASRPTSGRGLSSTGELFF. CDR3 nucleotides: TGTGCCAGCAGGCCGACTAGCGGGAGGGGTCTCTCGAGCACCGGGGAGCTGTTTTTT.

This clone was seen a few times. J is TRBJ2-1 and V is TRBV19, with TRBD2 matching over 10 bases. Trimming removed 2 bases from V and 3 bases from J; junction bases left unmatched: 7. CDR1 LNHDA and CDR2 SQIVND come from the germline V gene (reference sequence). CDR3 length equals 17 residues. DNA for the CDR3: TGTGCCAGTAGTATAACGCCGGGACTAGCGAACTACAATGAGCAGTTCTTC. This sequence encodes CASSITPGLANYNEQFF.

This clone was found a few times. Here the CDR3 DNA reads TGTGCCAGCAGCTTAAACAGGGCTCAGAATTCACCCCTCCACTTT. Translating it yields CASSLNRAQNSPLHF. This chain links TRBV7-2 with TRBJ1-6, with D possibly TRBD1 on 6 matching bases. V was clipped by 2 bases and J by 7 bases, with 12 bases between them. Per the germline V gene, CDR1 is SGHTA and CDR2 is FQGNSA. This CDR3 is 15 amino acids long.

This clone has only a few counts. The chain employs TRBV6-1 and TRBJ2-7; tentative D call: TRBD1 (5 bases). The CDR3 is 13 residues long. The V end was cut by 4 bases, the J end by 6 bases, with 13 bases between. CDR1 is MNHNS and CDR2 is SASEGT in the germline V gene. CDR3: CASSGQGSGEQYF. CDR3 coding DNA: TGTGCCAGCAGTGGCCAGGGATCGGGCGAGCAGTACTTC.

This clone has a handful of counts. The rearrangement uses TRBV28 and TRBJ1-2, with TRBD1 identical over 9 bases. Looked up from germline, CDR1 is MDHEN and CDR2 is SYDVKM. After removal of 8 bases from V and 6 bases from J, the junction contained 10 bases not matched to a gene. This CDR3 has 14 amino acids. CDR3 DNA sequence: TGTGCCAGCCGGCGTCCGGACAGGGGCAATGGCTACACCTTC. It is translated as CASRRPDRGNGYTF.

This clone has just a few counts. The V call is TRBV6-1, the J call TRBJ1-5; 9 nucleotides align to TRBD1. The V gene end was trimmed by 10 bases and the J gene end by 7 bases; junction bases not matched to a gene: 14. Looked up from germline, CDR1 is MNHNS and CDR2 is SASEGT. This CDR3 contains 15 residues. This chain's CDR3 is CATYRPGTGSQPQHF. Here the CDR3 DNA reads TGTGCCACCTATCGTCCCGGGACAGGGAGCCAGCCCCAGCATTTT.

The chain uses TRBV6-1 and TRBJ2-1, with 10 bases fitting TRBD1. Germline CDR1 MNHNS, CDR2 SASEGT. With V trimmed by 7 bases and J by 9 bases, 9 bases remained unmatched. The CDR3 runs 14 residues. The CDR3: CASTGDRGRGEQFF. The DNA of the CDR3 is TGTGCCAGCACGGGAGACAGGGGGCGAGGTGAGCAGTTCTTC.

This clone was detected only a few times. CDR3 nucleotides: TGTGCCAGCTCATGGGGACAAGCAACTAATGAAAAACTGTTTTTT. Residues: CASSWGQATNEKLFF. The chain recombines TRBV18 with TRBJ1-4; TRBD1 is a possible D gene (6 bases). Trimming removed 5 bases at V and 0 bases at J, with 10 bases between. The CDR3 runs 15 residues. Germline assignment: CDR1 KGHSH and CDR2 LQKENI.

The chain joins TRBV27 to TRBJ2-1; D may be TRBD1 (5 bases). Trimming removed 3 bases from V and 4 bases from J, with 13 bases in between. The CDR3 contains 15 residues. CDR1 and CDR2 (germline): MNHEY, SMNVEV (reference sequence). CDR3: CASSLGIGAYNEQFF. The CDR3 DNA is TGTGCCAGCAGTTTGGGGATAGGGGCGTACAATGAGCAGTTCTTC.

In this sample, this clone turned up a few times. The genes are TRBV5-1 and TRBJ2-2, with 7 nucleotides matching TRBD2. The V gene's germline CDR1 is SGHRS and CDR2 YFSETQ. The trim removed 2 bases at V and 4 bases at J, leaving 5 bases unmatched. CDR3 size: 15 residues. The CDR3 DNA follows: TGCGCCAGCAGCTTTGACGGCGGGGGCACCGGGGAGCTGTTTTTT. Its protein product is CASSFDGGGTGELFF.